The source of this T cell receptor beta chain is a study of early T cells in non-severe SARS-CoV-2 infection. Study context: Bulk RNA taken from unsorted whole blood was sequenced, leaving chains unpaired. General study points: Database matching using VDJdb favored anti-spike CD8 responses, with private and CD4 specificities left missing.

This clonotype was counted many times. Its specificity is not known. Attachment of unique molecular identifiers to individual cDNA molecules was performed. From the 5' RACE reads, TCRdb called clonotypes with MiXCR, one entry per CDR3 protein. The sample has around 57,000 distinct CDR3 sequences, roughly 6.5% seen once. The CDR3 has 17 amino acids. The germline V gene encodes CDR1 SEHNR and CDR2 FQNEAQ (reference sequence). J gave up 0 bases and V 5 bases, and 10 bases lay outside the gene matches. This chain joins TRBV7-9 and TRBJ2-1; 7 bases are shared with TRBD1. Sequenced material: whole blood. The sequence was collected from an adult who was a healthcare worker with PCR-confirmed SARS-CoV-2 infection or an uninfected control (not recorded which). The CDR3 DNA reads TGTGCCAGCAGCACGAGGGGGCACTTCTCCTCCTACAATGAGCAGTTCTTC. Amino acid sequence: CASSTRGHFSSYNEQFF.